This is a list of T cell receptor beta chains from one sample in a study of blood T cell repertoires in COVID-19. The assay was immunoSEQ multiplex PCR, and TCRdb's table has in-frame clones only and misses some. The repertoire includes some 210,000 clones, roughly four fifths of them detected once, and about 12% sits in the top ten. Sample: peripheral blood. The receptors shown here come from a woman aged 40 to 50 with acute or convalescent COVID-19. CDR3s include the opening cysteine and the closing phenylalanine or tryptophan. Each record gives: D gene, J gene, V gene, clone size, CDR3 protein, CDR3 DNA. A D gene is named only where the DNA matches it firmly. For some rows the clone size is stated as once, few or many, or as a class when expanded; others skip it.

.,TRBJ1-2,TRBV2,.,CASRSDTGGYGYTF,TGTGCCAGCAGAAGCGATACAGGTGGATATGGCTACACCTTC
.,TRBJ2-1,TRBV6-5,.,CASSYSTGNEQFF,TGTGCCAGCAGTTACTCCACAGGGAATGAGCAGTTCTTC
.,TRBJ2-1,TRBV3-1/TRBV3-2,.,CASSQARYNEQFF,TGTGCCAGCAGCCAGGCGAGGTACAATGAGCAGTTCTTC
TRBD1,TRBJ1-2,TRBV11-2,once,CASSLGTGDGYTF,TGTGCCAGCAGCTTAGGCACAGGGGACGGCTACACCTTC
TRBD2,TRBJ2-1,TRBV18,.,CASSPLAGADNEQFF,TGTGCCAGCTCACCCCTAGCGGGGGCCGACAATGAGCAGTTCTTC
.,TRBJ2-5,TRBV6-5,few,CASSYSLLETQYF,TGTGCCAGCAGTTACTCTCTCCTGGAGACCCAGTACTTC
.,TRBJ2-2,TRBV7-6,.,CASSLAGGHIGELFF,TGTGCCAGCAGCTTAGCGGGGGGGCATATCGGGGAGCTGTTTTTT
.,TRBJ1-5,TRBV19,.,CASSYGGVLLQPQHF,TGTGCCAGTAGCTATGGAGGGGTTTTGCTGCAGCCCCAGCATTTT
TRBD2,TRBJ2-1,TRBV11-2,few,CASSNSGGHNEQFF,TGTGCCAGCAGCAATAGCGGGGGGCACAATGAGCAGTTCTTC
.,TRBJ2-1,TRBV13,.,CASSSAGEQFF,TGTGCCAGCAGCTCGGCAGGTGAGCAGTTCTTC
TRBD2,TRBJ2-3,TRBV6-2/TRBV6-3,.,CASSYSLAGGEDTQYF,TGTGCCAGCAGTTACTCCCTAGCGGGAGGGGAGGATACGCAGTATTTT
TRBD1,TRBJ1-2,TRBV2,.,CASRGDRVDGYTF,TGTGCCAGCAGAGGGGACAGGGTAGATGGCTACACCTTC
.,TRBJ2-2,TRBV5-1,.,CASSLDGLTGELFF,TGCGCCAGCAGCTTGGATGGCCTTACCGGGGAGCTGTTTTTT
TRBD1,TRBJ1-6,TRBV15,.,CATSRDRGRNSPLHF,TGTGCCACCAGCAGAGATAGGGGGCGTAATTCACCCCTCCACTTT
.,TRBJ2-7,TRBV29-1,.,CSVEDGPLQGSYEQYF,TGCAGCGTTGAAGATGGGCCCCTACAGGGATCCTACGAGCAGTACTTC
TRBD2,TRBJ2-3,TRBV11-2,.,CASSLTSGGRYTQYF,TGTGCCAGCAGCTTGACTAGCGGGGGCCGTTATACGCAGTATTTT
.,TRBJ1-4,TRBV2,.,CASRPNRAGEQKLFF,TGTGCCAGCAGGCCTAACAGGGCGGGGGAACAAAAACTGTTTTTT
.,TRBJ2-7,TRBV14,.,CASSHFQALFSYEQYF,TGTGCCAGCAGCCACTTTCAGGCTCTCTTCTCCTACGAGCAGTACTTC
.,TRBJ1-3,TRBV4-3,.,CASSRGGGSGNTIYF,TGCGCCAGCAGCCGTGGGGGCGGGAGTGGAAACACCATATATTTT
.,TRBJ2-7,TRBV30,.,CAWSVGQPVYEQYF,TGTGCCTGGAGTGTGGGGCAACCCGTCTACGAGCAGTACTTC
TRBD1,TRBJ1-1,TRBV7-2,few,CASSLAGTANTEAFF,TGTGCCAGCAGCTTAGCGGGGACAGCGAACACTGAAGCTTTCTTT
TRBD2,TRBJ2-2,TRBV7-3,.,CASSTQTGGVTGELFF,TGTGCCAGCAGCACACAAACCGGGGGGGTCACCGGGGAGCTGTTTTTT
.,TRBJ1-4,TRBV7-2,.,CASSPSKRGTNEKLFF,TGTGCCAGCAGCCCCTCTAAGCGGGGGACTAATGAAAAACTGTTTTTT
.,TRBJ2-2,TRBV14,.,CASSQDLMGGGELFF,TGTGCCAGCAGCCAAGATCTTATGGGAGGAGGGGAGCTGTTTTTT
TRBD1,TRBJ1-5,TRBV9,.,CASSYGTGEGQPQHF,TGTGCCAGCAGCTATGGGACAGGGGAAGGACAGCCCCAGCATTTT
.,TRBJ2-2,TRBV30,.,CAWSSRDGELFF,TGTGCCTGGAGCAGCCGGGACGGGGAGCTGTTTTTT
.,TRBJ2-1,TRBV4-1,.,CASSLLGTPEQFF,TGCGCCAGCAGCCTCCTCGGGACTCCTGAGCAGTTCTTC
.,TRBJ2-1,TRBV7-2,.,CASSLSSYNEQFF,TGTGCCAGCAGCCTAAGCTCCTACAATGAGCAGTTCTTC
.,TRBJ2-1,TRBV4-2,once,CASSPRGNNEQFF,TGTGCCAGCAGCCCCCGGGGGAACAATGAGCAGTTCTTC
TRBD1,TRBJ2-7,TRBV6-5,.,CASRGDRVYEQYF,TGTGCCAGCAGAGGGGACAGGGTCTACGAGCAGTACTTC
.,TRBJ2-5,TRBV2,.,CASSEVLVLYF,TGTGCCAGCAGTGAGGTGCTGGTCCTATACTTC
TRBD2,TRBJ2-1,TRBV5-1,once,CASSLTNGLAGGQFKNEQFF,TGCGCCAGCAGCTTGACAAACGGACTAGCGGGGGGGCAATTCAAGAATGAGCAGTTCTTC
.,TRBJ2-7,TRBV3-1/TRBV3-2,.,CASSREILYEQYF,TGTGCCAGCAGCCGTGAGATTCTCTACGAGCAGTACTTC
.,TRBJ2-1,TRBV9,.,CASSSPEAVYNEQFF,TGTGCCAGCAGCTCCCCGGAAGCGGTCTACAATGAGCAGTTCTTC
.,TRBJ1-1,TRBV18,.,CASSWGHTGAAKDTEAFF,TGTGCCAGCTCATGGGGACATACCGGAGCCGCCAAGGACACTGAAGCTTTCTTT
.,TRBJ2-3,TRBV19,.,CASSLTYDTQYF,TGTGCCAGTAGTCTTACTTATGATACGCAGTATTTT
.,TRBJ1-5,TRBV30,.,CAWSSQLNQPQHF,TGTGCCTGGAGTTCACAGTTAAATCAGCCCCAGCATTTT
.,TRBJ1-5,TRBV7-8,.,CASSLDNSNQPQHF,TGTGCCAGCAGCTTAGACAATAGCAATCAGCCCCAGCATTTT
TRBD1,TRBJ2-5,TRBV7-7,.,CASRRGLGSETQYF,TGTGCCAGCAGGAGGGGGCTTGGGTCGGAGACCCAGTACTTC
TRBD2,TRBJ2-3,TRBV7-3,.,CASSPDSGTSSDTQYF,TGTGCCAGCAGCCCAGATTCCGGGACTAGCTCAGATACGCAGTATTTT